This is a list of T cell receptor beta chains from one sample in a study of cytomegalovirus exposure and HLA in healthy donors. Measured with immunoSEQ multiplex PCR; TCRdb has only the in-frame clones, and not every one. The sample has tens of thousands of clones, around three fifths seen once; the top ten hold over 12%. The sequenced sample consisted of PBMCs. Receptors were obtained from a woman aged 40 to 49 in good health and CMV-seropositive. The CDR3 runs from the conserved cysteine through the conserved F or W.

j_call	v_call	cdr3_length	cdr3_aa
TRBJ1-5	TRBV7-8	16	CASSPAAGGGNQPQHF
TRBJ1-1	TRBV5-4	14	CASSSGVVYTEAFF
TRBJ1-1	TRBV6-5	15	CASTPDRALNTEAFF
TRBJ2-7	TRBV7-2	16	CASSLDPAGGGNEQYF
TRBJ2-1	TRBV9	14	CASSGYDSYNEQFF
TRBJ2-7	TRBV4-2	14	CASATGGGGYEQYF
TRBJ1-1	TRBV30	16	CAWRVRTSTSGTEAFF
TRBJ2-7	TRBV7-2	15	CASSSLSGGSYEQYF
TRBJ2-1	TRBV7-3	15	CASSSQAGGLWGQFF
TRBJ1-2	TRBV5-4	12	CASSLGGQEITF
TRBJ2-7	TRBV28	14	CASTLVGQGYEQYF
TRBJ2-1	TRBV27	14	CASTKREGRNEQFF
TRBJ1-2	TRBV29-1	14	CSVLDPGTDHGYTF
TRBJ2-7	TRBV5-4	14	CASSRDLESYEQYF
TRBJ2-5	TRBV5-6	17	CASSFPGGDGSGETQYF
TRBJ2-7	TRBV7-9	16	CASSLATGGRSYEQYF
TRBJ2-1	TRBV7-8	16	CASSLVPGSSYNEQFF
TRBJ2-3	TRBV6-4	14	CASADSPYTDTQYF
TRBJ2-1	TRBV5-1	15	CASSEGTGGFSEQFF
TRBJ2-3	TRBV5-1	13	CASCKGETDTQYF
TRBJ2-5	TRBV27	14	CASSPSDREETQYF
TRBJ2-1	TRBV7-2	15	CASSLDLSSYNEQFF
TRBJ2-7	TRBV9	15	CASSSRGDSPYEQYF
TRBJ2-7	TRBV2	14	CASSGDRGLNEQYF
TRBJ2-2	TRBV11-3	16	CASSLDHLDSTGELFF
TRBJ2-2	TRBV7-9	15	CASSLGLGSPGELFF
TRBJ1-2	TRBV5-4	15	CASSLGQSGNYGYTF
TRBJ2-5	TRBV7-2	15	CASSSMSGRAETQYF
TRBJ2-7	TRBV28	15	CASSAQGARTYEQYF
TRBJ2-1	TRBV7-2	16	CASSLGSTGPGHEQFF
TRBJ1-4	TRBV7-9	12	CASSDQAEKLFF
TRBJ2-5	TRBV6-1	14	CASSRDRGQETQYF
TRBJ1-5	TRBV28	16	CASSFDATASNQPQHF
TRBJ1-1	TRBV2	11	CASEYNTEAFF
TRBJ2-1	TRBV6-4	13	CASSVDGGHEQFF
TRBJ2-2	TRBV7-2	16	CASGRYGGGVAGELFF
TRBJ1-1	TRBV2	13	CASTVESNTEAFF
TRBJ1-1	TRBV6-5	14	CASSYSAASTEAFF
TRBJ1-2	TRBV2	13	CASTLQGGYGYTF
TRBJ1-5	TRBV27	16	CASSSGATGVGQPQHF
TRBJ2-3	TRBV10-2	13	CASSLPTIDTQYF
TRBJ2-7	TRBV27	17	CASSFSTGTGDSYEQYF
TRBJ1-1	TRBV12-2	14	CASRLTGVDTEAFF
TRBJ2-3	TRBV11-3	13	CASSLVGPDTQYF
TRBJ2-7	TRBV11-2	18	CASSLGDPTGTISYEQYF
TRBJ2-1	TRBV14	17	CASSHRLGGRASNEQFF
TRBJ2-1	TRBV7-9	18	CASSFGVGGRPSYNEQFF
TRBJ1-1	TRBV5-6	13	CASGTVGGTEAFF
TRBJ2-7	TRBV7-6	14	CASSLYEGTYEQYF
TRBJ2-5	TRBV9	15	CASSSRQGYQETQYF